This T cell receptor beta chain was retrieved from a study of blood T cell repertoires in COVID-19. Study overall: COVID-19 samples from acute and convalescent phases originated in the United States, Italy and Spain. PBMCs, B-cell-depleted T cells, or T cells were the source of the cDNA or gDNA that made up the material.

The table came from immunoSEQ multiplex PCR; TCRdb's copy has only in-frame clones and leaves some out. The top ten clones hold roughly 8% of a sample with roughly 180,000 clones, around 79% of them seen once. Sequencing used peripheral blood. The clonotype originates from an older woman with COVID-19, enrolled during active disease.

The CDR3 here is CASSSLNGGTQYF. The DNA of the CDR3 is TGTGCCAGTAGTAGCCTGAACGGTGGGACCCAGTACTTC. The chain has TRBV19 and TRBJ2-5; no definite D call. Trimming removed 4 bases at V and 7 bases at J, with 13 bases between. CDR3 length equals 13 residues. Germline values: CDR1 LNHDA, CDR2 SQIVND (reference sequence).